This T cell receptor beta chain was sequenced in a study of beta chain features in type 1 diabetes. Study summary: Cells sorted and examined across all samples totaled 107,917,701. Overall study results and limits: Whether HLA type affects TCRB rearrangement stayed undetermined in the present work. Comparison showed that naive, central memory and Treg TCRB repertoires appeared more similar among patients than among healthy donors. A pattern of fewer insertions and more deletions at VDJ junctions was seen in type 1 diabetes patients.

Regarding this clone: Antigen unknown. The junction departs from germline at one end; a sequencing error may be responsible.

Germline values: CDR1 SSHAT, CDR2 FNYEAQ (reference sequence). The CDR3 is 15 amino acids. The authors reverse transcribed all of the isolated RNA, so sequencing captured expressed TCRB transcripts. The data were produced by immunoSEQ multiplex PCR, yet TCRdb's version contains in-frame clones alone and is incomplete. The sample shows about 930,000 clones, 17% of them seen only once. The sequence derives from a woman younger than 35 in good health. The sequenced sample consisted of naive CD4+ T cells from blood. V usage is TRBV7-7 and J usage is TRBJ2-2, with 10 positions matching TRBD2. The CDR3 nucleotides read TGTGCTAGCAGCCGCGTAGCGGGAGGTCCCGGGGAGCTGTTTTTT. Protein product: CASSRVAGGPGELFF.